Reported below is one T cell receptor beta chain. Its binding antigen is unknown. The sample holds no much larger clone one base away, and base qualities are not on file. Using the deep immunoSEQ assay, TCR CDR3 regions were amplified from genomic DNA by multiplex PCR. For each cell subset, the extracted genomic DNA was distributed evenly across all wells of several immunoSEQ 96-well plates, and each plate served as one replicate. For sorted subsets, about 200 ng genomic DNA, equal to 30,000 or so T cell genomes, was loaded into each replicate PCR. Purified libraries were measured with a Qubit 3.0 fluorometer, size-checked on a Bioanalyzer 2100, and measured again with the KAPA Library Quantification kit. Each immunoSEQ 96-well plate was sequenced on its own single-read 150-cycle Illumina NextSeq 550 flow cell. The original methods were these. The immunoSEQ output contained only junctional sequences without quality scores, so filtering could not match that applied to full-length reads. To assign V/J genes and CDR3, sequences were annotated against IMGT germline references using PyIR, a Python wrapper for IgBLAST v1.9. Reads were removed for weak V/J assignments (E-value above 1e-6), missing CDR3, stop codons, out-of-frame junctions, or ambiguous translated residues. V3J clonotypes were defined as sequences sharing the same inferred V gene, J gene, and CDR3 amino acid sequence. Percentage overlap between repertoires was computed as shared unique clonotypes divided by the size of the smaller repertoire. RTK rarefaction, the Chao1 estimator, and Recon v2.1 estimates of unobserved clonotypes were used to assess repertoire richness. For all TCRbeta clonotypes obtained by the gDNA method from four donors, generation probabilities were computed with OLGA. As stored in TCRdb, this immuneACCESS dataset retains in-frame rearrangements with V and J assigned. A fraction of the clones does not appear; measured against another copy, unresolved V genes explain less than half of the discrepancy, and the remainder lacks a known reason. That table supplies the V and J calls and clone size; D and trimming were determined from the DNA. This sample is represented by about 1.5 million clones; nearly 99% of them were singletons. Approximately 0.44% of the sample is held by the ten biggest clonotypes.

Healthy HIV-negative adults with no recently reported acute infections or vaccinations were included as donors. Every donor was a Caucasian adult living in Nashville, Tennessee, USA. CD4+ T cells were enriched by magnetic negative selection; naive cells were then positively selected on CD45RA, and the negative fraction formed the memory subset. Blood was collected by leukapheresis, and PBMCs were isolated by Ficoll-Histopaque density gradient centrifugation and then cryopreserved in liquid nitrogen vapor phase. Purity and quantity of every magnetically sorted T cell population were checked by analytical flow cytometry. Genomic DNA was isolated from every sorted fraction and measured by UV absorbance on a Nanodrop 2000c. This record comes from a study of shared clonotypes between healthy human individuals (TCRdb year 2020). Concerning the study at large: The cohort comprised a couple of women and a few men aged 18 to 49 years. For each donor, CD4 naive and CD4 memory were each given three plates, CD8 naive was given two plates, and CD8 memory was given one plate. Each donor's leukapheresis produced roughly between roughly 0.85 and 9.5 billion PBMCs. To estimate repertoire size and how much clonotype sharing occurs between individuals, the study deeply sequenced the blood TCR repertoires of roughly 5 healthy adults. Libraries were prepared and TCR repertoires were sequenced by different laboratories using diverse techniques, in order to increase sequencing depth and limit assay-specific biases.

The CDR3 measures 14 amino acids from cysteine to phenylalanine. Kept here is only the CDR3 DNA, which spans 42 bases and is read in frame from base 1. V drops 5 bases and J drops 5 bases, leaving 13 bases in between. CDR1 and CDR2 (SGDLS, YYNGEE) derive from the germline V gene. Here is what the overall study found, with its caveats: Pairwise subsampling indicated that sequencing depth was expected to affect the degree of clonotype sharing among donors. Estimated clonotype richness was generally larger for naive than for memory subsets. Sampling was restricted to blood, and TCR repertoires in tissue are likely to differ from TCR repertoires in blood. Rarefaction of sorted-subset datasets indicated incomplete sequencing despite the large sequencing depth. Because the study included only a small number of donors, the genetic and exposure-history diversity represented was limited. Sharing across a handful of donors was observed for approximately 5% of naive CD4, over 3% of naive CD8, 2% to 2.5% of memory CD4, and around 0.42% of memory CD8 clonotypes. Higher generation probabilities were observed for clonotypes shared by all four sorted-subset donors than for non-shared clonotypes.

Recombination joined TRBV9 with TRBJ1-4; a confident D gene designation cannot be given. Material for sequencing was naive CD4+ T cells sorted from blood. The cell subset or site tag for this specimen amounts to: CD45RA+ positively selected. The source is a man aged 30-40 years in good health. The CDR3 is CASSASARNEKLFF. The DNA sequence follows: TGTGCCAGCAGTGCCTCGGCCAGAAATGAAAAACTGTTTTTT.